The present entry profiles one T cell receptor (beta chain) with its context. The antigen is not known. From germline, CDR1 is DFQATT and CDR2 SNEGSKA (reference sequence). CDR3 length equals 16 residues. V was clipped by 1 base and J by 0 bases, with 13 bases between them. Amplified regions were TCR beta CDR3 sequences from RNA transcripts. Researchers ran a first-round RT-PCR on the TCR CDR3 using the HTBI primer set. TCRdb itself ran the multiplex PCR reads through MiXCR, one entry per CDR3 protein. The table lists fewer than 500,000 distinct CDR3 sequences, around an eighth of them singletons. The data originate from a study of T cells in Graves' hyperthyroidism and ophthalmopathy. Used for diagnoses were clinical symptoms, serum thyroxine and TRAb, thyroid ultrasound and orbital computed tomography. Ahead of any ophthalmopathy symptoms, the blood sample was obtained at the first diagnosis of hyperthyroidism. Fresh peripheral blood, around 9.3 ml, was the source of the PBMCs.

Study-wide results and limits: In blood, most of the thyroid clonotypes expanded above 0.001 were also present.

The specimen was blood. The receptor's source is a man under 40 with Graves' hyperthyroidism that later progressed to Graves' ophthalmopathy. The chain joins TRBV20-1 to TRBJ2-1; D might be TRBD2 (6 bases). The CDR3 nucleotides read TGCAGTGCTAGAGCCCCTAGCGCTGACTCCTACAATGAGCAGTTCTTC. This gives the protein CSARAPSADSYNEQFF.